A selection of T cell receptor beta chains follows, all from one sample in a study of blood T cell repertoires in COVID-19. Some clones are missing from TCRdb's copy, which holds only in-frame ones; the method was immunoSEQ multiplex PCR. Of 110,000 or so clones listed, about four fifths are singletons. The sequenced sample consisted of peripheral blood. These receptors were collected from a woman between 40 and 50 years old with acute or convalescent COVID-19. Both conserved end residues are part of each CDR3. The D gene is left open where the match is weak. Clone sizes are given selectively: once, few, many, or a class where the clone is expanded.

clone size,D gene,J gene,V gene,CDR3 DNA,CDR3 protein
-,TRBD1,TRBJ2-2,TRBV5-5,TGTGCCAGCAGCTTTCAGGGGGCGTTGAACACCGGGGAGCTGTTTTTT,CASSFQGALNTGELFF
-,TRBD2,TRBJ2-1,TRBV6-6,TGTGCCAGCAGCCGACTGGGACTAGCGGGGGGCGCGGTCGGGCAGTTCTTC,CASSRLGLAGGAVGQFF
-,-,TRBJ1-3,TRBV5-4,TGTGCCAGCACCCCAGGAGGGAACTCTGGAAACACCATATATTTT,CASTPGGNSGNTIYF
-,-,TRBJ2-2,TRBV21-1,TGTGCTTCGTACGGGGAGCTGTTTTTT,CASYGELFF
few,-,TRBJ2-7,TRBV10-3,TGTGCCATTGCACAGGGTTGGTACGAGCAGTACTTC,CAIAQGWYEQYF
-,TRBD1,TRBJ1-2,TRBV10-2,TGCGCCAGCAGTGATAGGGGGCTGGGCTACACCTTC,CASSDRGLGYTF
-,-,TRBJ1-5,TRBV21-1,TGTGCCAGCAACAGGACGGCCCCCAATCAGCCCCAGCATTTT,CASNRTAPNQPQHF
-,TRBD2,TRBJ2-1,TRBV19,TGTGCCAGTAGTATAGCGGGGGGGCCTTCAAATGAGCAGTTCTTC,CASSIAGGPSNEQFF
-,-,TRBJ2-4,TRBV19,TGTGCCAGTAGTCTGTCAGGTTCAGCCATTCAGTACTTC,CASSLSGSAIQYF
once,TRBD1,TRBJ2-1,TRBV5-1,TGCGCCAGCAGCTTCGACAGGGGGCGATATTATTCCTACAATGAGCAGTTCTTC,CASSFDRGRYYSYNEQFF
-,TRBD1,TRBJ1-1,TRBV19,TGTGCCAGTAGTGGCAAAACGGGACAGGGGGTCACTGAAGCTTTCTTT,CASSGKTGQGVTEAFF
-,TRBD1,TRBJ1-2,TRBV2,TGTGCCAGCAGTGAAGGGGGGACAGCTTTAGGCTACACCTTC,CASSEGGTALGYTF
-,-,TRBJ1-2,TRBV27,TGTGCCAGCAGTTTAGTCACAGGGCATGGCTACACCTTC,CASSLVTGHGYTF
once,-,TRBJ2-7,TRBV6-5,TGTGCCAGCCGGTCGTCAGGATTCGAGCAGTACTTC,CASRSSGFEQYF
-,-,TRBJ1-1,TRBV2,TGTGCCAGCAGTGAAAAGCGGCTTGACACTGAAGCTTTCTTT,CASSEKRLDTEAFF
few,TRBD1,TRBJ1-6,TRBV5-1,TGCGCCAGCAGCCCGGGACAGCCTAATTCACCCCTCCACTTT,CASSPGQPNSPLHF
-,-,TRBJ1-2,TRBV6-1,TGTGCCAGCAGTGACGTCAACCGGGGGAACTATGGCTACACCTTC,CASSDVNRGNYGYTF
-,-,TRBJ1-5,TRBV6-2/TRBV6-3,TGTGCCAGCAGTTACAGGGCCAGGGCAGGCAATCAGCCCCAGCATTTT,CASSYRARAGNQPQHF
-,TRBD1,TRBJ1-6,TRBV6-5,TGTGCCAGCAGAACAGGGGGCCGGAGCTCACCCCTCCACTTT,CASRTGGRSSPLHF
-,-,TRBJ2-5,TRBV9,TGTGCCAGCAGCGTCGGGACTCACCAAGAGACCCAGTACTTC,CASSVGTHQETQYF
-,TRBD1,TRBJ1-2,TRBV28,TGTGCCAGCCTCCGGGACAGGGGGATTTTTAACTATGGCTACACCTTC,CASLRDRGIFNYGYTF
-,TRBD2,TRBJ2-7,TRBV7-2,TGTGCCAGCAGCTTCCTACGCGGGGGGTACTACGAGCAGTACTTC,CASSFLRGGYYEQYF
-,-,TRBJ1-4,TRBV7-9,TGTGCCAGCAGCCCGACAGCCCTTAATGAAAAACTGTTTTTT,CASSPTALNEKLFF
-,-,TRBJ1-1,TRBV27,TGTGCCAGCAGCCTGACATTTTCGAACACTGAAGCTTTCTTT,CASSLTFSNTEAFF
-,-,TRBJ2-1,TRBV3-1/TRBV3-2,TGTGCCAGCAGCCCCCGTGGACAGTGGAGCTCCTACAATGAGCAGTTCTTC,CASSPRGQWSSYNEQFF
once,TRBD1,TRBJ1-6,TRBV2,TGTGCCAGCAGGGGTAGGGACAGCTCCTATAATTCACCCCTCCACTTT,CASRGRDSSYNSPLHF
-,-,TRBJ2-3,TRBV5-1,TGCGCCAGCAGCTCAACCCGACAGTCCCCAGATACGCAGTATTTT,CASSSTRQSPDTQYF
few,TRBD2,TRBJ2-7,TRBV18,TGTGCCAGCTCACTCGGACTAGCGGGGGGGCTTGAGCAGTACTTC,CASSLGLAGGLEQYF